Sequencing of this T cell receptor (beta chain) was carried out in a study of cytomegalovirus exposure and HLA in healthy donors. Overall study results and limits: It was shown in a later analysis that HLA-associated TCR beta chains were more clonally expanded than other, equally common chains. Among the most significant clusters, several appeared linked to common viral pathogens in a later analysis. Across donors, most TCRs were seen rarely, yet some public ones were widespread. What a later analysis reportedly showed was that an Asian-associated ancestry cluster had fewer N-insertions than the approximately 700-donor mean.

Germline V gene lookup returns CDR1 SGHDT and CDR2 YYEEEE. V lost 5 bases, J lost 3 bases, and 2 bases stayed unmatched. This CDR3 comprises 13 residues. As regards this clone: As yet, its antigen is unknown.

The PCR ran on 60 Vbeta and 13 Jbeta primers. Data came from immunoSEQ multiplex PCR; TCRdb stores just in-frame clones and leaves some out. The data show 57,000 or so clones, around two thirds seen once. The source of this sequence is an older woman in good health and CMV-seropositive. The sample comprised PBMCs. The chain couples TRBV5-6 to TRBJ1-2, with 9 nucleotides matching TRBD1. The CDR3 reads CASRRTGDYGYTF. The DNA for the CDR3 is TGTGCCAGCAGACGGACAGGGGACTATGGCTACACCTTC.